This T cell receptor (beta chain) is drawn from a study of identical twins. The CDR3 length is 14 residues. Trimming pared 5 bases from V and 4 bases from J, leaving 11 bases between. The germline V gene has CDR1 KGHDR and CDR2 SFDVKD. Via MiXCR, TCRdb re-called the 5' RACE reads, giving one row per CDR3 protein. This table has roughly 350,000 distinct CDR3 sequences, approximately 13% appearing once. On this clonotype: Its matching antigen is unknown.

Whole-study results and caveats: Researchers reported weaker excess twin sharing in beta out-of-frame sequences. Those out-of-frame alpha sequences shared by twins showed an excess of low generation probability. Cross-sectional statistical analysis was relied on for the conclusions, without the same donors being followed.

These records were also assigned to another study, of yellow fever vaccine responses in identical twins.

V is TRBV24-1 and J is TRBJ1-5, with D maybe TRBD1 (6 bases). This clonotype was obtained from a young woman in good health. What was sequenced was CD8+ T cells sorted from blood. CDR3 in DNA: TGTGCCACCAGTGGGGGGCGGAGTAATCAGCCCCAGCATTTT. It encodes CATSGGRSNQPQHF.